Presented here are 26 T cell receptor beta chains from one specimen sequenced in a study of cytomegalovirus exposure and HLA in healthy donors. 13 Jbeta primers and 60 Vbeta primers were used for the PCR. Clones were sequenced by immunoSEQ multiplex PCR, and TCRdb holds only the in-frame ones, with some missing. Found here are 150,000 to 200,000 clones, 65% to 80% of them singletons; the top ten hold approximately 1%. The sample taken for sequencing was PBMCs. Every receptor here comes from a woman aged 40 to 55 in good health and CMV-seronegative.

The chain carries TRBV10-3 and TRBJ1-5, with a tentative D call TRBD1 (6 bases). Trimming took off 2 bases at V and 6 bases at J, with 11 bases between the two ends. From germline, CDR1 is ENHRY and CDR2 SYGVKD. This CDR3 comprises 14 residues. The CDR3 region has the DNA TGTGCCATCAGTGAGAAAGGGGGACCTCAGCCCCAGCATTTT. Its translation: CAISEKGGPQPQHF.

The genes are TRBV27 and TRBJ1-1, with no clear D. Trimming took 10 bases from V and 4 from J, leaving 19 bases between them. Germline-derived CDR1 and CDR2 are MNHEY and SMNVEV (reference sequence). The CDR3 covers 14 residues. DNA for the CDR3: TGTGCCACTTCGTCCGGGGTGGGGAGCACTGAAGCTTTCTTT. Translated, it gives CATSSGVGSTEAFF.

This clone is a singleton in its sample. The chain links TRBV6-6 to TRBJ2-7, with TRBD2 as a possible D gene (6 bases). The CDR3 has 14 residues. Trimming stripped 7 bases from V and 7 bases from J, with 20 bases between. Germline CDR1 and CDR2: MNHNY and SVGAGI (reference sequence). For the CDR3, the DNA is TGTGCCAGCAATAGGGACTCACTGGGGGAAGAGCAGTACTTC. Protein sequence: CASNRDSLGEEQYF.

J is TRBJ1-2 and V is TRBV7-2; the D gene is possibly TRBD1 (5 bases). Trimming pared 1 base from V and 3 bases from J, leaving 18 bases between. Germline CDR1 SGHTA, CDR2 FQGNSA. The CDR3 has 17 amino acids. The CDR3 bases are TGTGCCAGCAGCTTAGAGTCGGGGGACCCCCGGGACTATGGCTACACCTTC. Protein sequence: CASSLESGDPRDYGYTF.

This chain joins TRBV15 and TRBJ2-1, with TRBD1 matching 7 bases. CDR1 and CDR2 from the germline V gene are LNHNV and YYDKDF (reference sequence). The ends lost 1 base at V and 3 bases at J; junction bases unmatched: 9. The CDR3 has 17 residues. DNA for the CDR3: TGTGCCACCAGCAGAGGCTGGGGGCAGGGGGACTACAATGAGCAGTTCTTC. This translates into CATSRGWGQGDYNEQFF.

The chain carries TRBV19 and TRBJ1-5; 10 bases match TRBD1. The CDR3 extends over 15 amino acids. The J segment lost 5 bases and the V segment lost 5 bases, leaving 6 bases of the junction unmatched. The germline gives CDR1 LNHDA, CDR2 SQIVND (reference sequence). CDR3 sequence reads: CASSSATGGDQPQHF. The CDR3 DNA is TGTGCCAGTAGTTCAGCGACAGGGGGCGATCAGCCCCAGCATTTT.

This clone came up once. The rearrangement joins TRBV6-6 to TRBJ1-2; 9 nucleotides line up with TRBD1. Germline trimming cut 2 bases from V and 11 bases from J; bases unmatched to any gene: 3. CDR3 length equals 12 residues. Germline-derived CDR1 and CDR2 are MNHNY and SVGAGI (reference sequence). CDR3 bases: TGTGCCAGCAGTTACATGGACAGGGGTTACACCTTC. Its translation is CASSYMDRGYTF.

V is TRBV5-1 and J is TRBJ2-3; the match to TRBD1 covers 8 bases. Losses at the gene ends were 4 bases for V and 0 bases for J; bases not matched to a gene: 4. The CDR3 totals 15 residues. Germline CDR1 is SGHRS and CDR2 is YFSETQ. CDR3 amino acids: CASSLWTGSTDTQYF. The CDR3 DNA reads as TGCGCCAGCAGCCTTTGGACAGGGAGCACAGATACGCAGTATTTT.

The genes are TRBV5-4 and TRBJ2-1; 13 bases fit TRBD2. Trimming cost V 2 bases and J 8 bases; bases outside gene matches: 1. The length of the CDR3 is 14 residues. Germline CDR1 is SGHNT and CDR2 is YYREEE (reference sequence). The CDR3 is CASSLLAGGHEQFF. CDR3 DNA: TGTGCCAGCAGCTTACTAGCGGGAGGGCATGAGCAGTTCTTC. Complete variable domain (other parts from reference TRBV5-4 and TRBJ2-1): ETGVTQSPTHLIKTRGQQVTLRCSSQSGHNTVSWYQQALGQGPQFIFQYYREEENGRGNFPPRFSGLQFPNYSSELNVNALELDDSALYLCASSLLAGGHEQFFGPGTRLTVL.

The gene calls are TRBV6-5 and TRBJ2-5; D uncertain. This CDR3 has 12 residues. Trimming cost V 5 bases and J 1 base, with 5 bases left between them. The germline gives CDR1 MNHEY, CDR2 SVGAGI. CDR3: CASSRAQETQYF. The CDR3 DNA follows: TGTGCCAGCAGTCGCGCCCAAGAGACCCAGTACTTC.

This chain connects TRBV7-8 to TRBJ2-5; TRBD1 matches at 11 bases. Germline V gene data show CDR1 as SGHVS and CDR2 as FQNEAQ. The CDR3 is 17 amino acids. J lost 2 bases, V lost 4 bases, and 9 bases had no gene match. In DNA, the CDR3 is TGTGCCAGCAGCTCGCGGGGGGGACAGGGGGTTCAAGAGACCCAGTACTTC. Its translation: CASSSRGGQGVQETQYF.

The DNA for the CDR3 is TGTGCCAGCAGCGACAGATCCTACACCGGGGAGCTGTTTTTT. This translates into CASSDRSYTGELFF. The chain is built from TRBV6-5 and TRBJ2-2, with a possible D match to TRBD1 (5 bases). V was shortened by 6 bases and J by 3 bases, with 11 bases between the two germline ends. Germline lookup yields CDR1 MNHEY and CDR2 SVGAGI. The CDR3 runs 14 residues.

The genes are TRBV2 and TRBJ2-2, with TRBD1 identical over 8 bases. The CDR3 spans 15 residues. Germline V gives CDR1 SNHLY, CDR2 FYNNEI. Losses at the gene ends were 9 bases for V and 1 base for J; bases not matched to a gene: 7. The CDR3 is CASRKGTGNTGELFF. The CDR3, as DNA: TGTGCCAGTAGAAAAGGGACAGGGAACACCGGGGAGCTGTTTTTT.

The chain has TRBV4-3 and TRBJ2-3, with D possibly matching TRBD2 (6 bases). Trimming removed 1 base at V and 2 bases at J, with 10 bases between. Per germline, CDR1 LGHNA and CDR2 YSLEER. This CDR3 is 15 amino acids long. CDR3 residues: CASSQGREPTDTQYF. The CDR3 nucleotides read TGCGCCAGCAGCCAAGGGAGGGAACCCACAGATACGCAGTATTTT.

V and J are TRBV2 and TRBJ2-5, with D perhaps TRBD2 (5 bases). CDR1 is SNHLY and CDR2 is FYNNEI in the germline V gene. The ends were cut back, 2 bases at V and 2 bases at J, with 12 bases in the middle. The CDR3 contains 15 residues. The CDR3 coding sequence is TGTGCCAGCAGTGAATTCTCCAGCGGACAAGAGACCCAGTACTTC. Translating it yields CASSEFSSGQETQYF.

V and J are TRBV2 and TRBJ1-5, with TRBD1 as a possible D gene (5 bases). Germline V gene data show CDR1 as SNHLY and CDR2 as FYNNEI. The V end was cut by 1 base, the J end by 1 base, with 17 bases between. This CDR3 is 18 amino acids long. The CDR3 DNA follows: TGTGCCAGCAGTGAAGAACAGGTTTTTATCAGAAGCAATCAGCCCCAGCATTTT. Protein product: CASSEEQVFIRSNQPQHF.

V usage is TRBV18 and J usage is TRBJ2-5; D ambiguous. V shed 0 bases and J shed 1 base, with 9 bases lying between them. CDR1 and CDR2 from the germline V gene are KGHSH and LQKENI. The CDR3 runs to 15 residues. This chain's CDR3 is CASSPPAQAQETQYF. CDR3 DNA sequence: TGTGCCAGCTCACCACCGGCGCAGGCCCAAGAGACCCAGTACTTC.

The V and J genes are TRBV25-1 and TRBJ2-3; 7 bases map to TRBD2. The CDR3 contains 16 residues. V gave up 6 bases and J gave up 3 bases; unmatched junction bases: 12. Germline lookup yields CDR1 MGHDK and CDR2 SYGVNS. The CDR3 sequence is CASRSSWGGRTDTQYF. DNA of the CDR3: TGTGCCAGCAGGAGCTCGTGGGGGGGGAGGACAGATACGCAGTATTTT.

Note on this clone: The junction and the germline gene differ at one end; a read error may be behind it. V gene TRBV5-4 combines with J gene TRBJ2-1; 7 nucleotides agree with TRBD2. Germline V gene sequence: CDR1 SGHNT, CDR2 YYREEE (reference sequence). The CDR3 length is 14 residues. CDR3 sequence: CASGLAGSYNEQFF. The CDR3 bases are TGTGCCAGCGGCTTAGCGGGCTCCTACAATGAGCAGTTCTTC.

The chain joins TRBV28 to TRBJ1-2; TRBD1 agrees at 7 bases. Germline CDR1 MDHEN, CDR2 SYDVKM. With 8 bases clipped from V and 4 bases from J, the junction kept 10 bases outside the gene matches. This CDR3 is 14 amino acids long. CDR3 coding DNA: TGTGCCAGCCTCAGGGGGGAAAGGAGCTATGGCTACACCTTC. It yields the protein CASLRGERSYGYTF.

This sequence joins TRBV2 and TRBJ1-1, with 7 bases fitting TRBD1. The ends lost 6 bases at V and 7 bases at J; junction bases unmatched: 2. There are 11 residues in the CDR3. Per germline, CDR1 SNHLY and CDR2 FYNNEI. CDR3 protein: CASRRDSEAFF. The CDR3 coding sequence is TGTGCCAGCAGAAGGGACAGTGAAGCTTTCTTT.

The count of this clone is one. The CDR3 DNA reads TGTGCCAGCAGCTCCATAACAGGGGCAGATACGCAGTATTTT. It is translated as CASSSITGADTQYF. The V gene is TRBV5-4, the J gene TRBJ2-3; 7 bases map to TRBD1. Trimming cost V 3 bases and J 4 bases; bases outside gene matches: 5. The CDR3 loop spans 14 amino acids. The germline CDR1 and CDR2 sequences are SGHNT and YYREEE (reference sequence). Full variable domain (missing parts from reference TRBV5-4 and TRBJ2-3): ETGVTQSPTHLIKTRGQQVTLRCSSQSGHNTVSWYQQALGQGPQFIFQYYREEENGRGNFPPRFSGLQFPNYSSELNVNALELDDSALYLCASSSITGADTQYFGPGTRLTVL.

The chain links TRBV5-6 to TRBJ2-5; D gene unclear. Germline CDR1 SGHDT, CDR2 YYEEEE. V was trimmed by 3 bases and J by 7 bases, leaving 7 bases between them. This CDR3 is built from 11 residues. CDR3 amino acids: CASSSPGTQYF. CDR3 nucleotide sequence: TGTGCCAGCAGCTCTCCCGGGACCCAGTACTTC.

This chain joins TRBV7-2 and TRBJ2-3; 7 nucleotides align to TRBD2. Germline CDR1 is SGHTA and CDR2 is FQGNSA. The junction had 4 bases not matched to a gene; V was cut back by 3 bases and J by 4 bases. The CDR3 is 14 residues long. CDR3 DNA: TGTGCCAGCAGCTTCGCAGCGGGACCAGATACGCAGTATTTT. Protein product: CASSFAAGPDTQYF.

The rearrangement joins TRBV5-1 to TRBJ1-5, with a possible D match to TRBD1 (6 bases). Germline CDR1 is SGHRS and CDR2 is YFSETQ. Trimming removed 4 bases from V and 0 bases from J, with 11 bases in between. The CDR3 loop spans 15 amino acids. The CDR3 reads CASSPGVYSNQPQHF. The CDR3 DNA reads TGCGCCAGCAGCCCAGGGGTTTATAGCAATCAGCCCCAGCATTTT.

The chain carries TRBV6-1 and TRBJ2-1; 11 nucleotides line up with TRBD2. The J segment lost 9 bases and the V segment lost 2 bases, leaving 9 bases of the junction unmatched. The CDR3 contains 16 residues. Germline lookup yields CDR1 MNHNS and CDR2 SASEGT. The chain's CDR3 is CASSETSGTSGTEQFF. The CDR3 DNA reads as TGTGCCAGCAGTGAAACCTCCGGGACTAGCGGTACTGAGCAGTTCTTC.